The clone carrying this T cell receptor beta chain was detected a few times. The CDR3 contains 13 residues. Trimming pared 4 bases from V and 4 bases from J, leaving 8 bases between. CDR1 is MNHEY, CDR2 SVGEGT, per germline. RNA, at about 0.45 to 1 ug, was reverse transcribed with random hexamers. Multiplex immunoSEQ PCR targeted 54 Vbeta and 13 Jbeta TCR beta segments. TCRdb redid the calling of the immunoSEQ multiplex PCR reads with MiXCR, one entry per CDR3 protein. The table includes roughly 160,000 distinct CDR3 sequences, around 94% detected once. The source of the sample is a study of CD8 T cells in Susac syndrome.

Specimen: CD4+ T cells from PBMCs. This rearrangement joins TRBV6-2 or TRBV6-3 to TRBJ1-5; D gene ambiguous. This clonotype was sampled from a human donor in good health. This CDR3 is CASSWTGNQPQHF. The CDR3 nucleotides read TGTGCCAGCAGTTGGACGGGGAATCAGCCCCAGCATTTT.